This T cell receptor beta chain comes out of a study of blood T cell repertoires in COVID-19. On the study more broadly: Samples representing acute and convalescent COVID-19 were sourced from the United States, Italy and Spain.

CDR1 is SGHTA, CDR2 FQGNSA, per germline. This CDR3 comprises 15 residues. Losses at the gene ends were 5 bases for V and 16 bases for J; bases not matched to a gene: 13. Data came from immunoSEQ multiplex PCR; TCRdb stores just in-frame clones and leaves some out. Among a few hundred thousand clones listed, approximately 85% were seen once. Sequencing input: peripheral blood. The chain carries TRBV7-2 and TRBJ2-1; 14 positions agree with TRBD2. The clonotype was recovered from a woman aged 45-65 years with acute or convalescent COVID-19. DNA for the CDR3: TGTGCCAGCAGCCAACCGACTAGCGGGAGGGGAAGCTATTTCTTC. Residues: CASSQPTSGRGSYFF.